This entry concerns a single TCR beta chain. A much bigger clone sits one base away, suggesting this may be a read error. This sample is drawn from a study of blood T cell repertoires in COVID-19. About the study: Specimens from acute and convalescent COVID-19 originated in the United States, Italy and Spain.

While infection was still active, Seattle patients were enrolled and then followed longitudinally. Sequencing was performed with immunoSEQ multiplex PCR; in TCRdb, only in-frame clones are kept and a portion is missing. The data show approximately 350,000 clones, less than 90% seen once. CDR1 and CDR2 from the germline V gene are SGHVS and FNYEAQ. V was clipped by 2 bases and J by 1 base, with 5 bases between them. CDR3 length equals 13 residues. This clonotype was sampled from a woman aged 60-75 years with COVID-19, enrolled during active disease. Input material: peripheral blood. The chain combines TRBV7-6 with TRBJ1-1; maybe TRBD1 (5 bases). CDR3 protein: CASSLTGNTEAFF. The CDR3 nucleotides read TGTGCCAGCAGCTTAACAGGGAACACTGAAGCTTTCTTT.